The 28 T cell receptor beta chains listed next were all sequenced from one sample in a study of T cell responses to AZD1222 COVID-19 vaccine. TCRdb's copy holds only in-frame clones and misses some; the assay was immunoSEQ multiplex PCR. Of tens of thousands of clones listed, around nine tenths are singletons. This specimen consisted of peripheral blood, obtained on day 0 of MenACWY control vaccination. Receptors originate from an adult in good health.

The genes are TRBV7-9 and TRBJ2-1, with TRBD1 as a possible D gene (5 bases). This CDR3 is 13 amino acids long. V lost 0 bases and J 6 bases, leaving 6 bases between the germline ends. Germline V gene data show CDR1 as SEHNR and CDR2 as FQNEAQ (reference sequence). The CDR3 DNA is TGTGCCAGCAGCTTAGCTGGGGCCAATGAGCAGTTCTTC. Its protein product is CASSLAGANEQFF.

The V gene is TRBV7-2, the J gene TRBJ2-3; D is unclear. The length of the CDR3 is 12 residues. Trimming shortened V by 4 bases and J by 9 bases, and 11 bases separated the two germline ends. Germline CDR1 reads SGHTA; CDR2 reads FQGNSA. This CDR3 is CASSSRSGTQYF. CDR3 coding DNA: TGTGCCAGCAGCTCTCGATCAGGCACGCAGTATTTT.

The chain recombines TRBV5-1 with TRBJ2-7; 7 nucleotides agree with TRBD2. Trimming removed 3 bases from V and 0 bases from J; junction bases left unmatched: 3. The CDR3 sequence is 14 residues long. CDR1 is SGHRS, CDR2 YFSETQ, per germline. The CDR3 reads CASSSREDSYEQYF. In nucleotides, the CDR3 is TGCGCCAGCAGCTCACGGGAGGACTCCTACGAGCAGTACTTC.

This rearrangement joins TRBV19 to TRBJ1-3; possibly TRBD1 for D (6 bases). The CDR3 runs 15 residues. V was clipped by 2 bases and J by 0 bases, with 8 bases between them. Germline CDR1 reads LNHDA; CDR2 reads SQIVND (reference sequence). The CDR3 protein is CASSIRQVSGNTIYF. The CDR3 DNA reads as TGTGCCAGTAGTATACGACAGGTCTCTGGAAACACCATATATTTT.

The chain is built from TRBV5-1 and TRBJ1-5; possibly TRBD1 for D (5 bases). The ends were cut back, 2 bases at V and 4 bases at J, with 13 bases in the middle. The V gene's germline CDR1 is SGHRS and CDR2 YFSETQ. The CDR3 is made up of 15 amino acids. The CDR3 bases are TGCGCCAGCAGCTTAGAAGGGCAGGGAAATCAGCCCCAGCATTTT. Encoded protein: CASSLEGQGNQPQHF.

V and J are TRBV7-6 and TRBJ2-7, with 10 nucleotides matching TRBD1. V gave up 5 bases and J gave up 5 bases; unmatched junction bases: 12. This CDR3 is built from 16 residues. Looked up from germline, CDR1 is SGHVS and CDR2 is FNYEAQ. The CDR3 nucleotides read TGTGCCAGCAGCCCGACCCCCGGGACAGGGGACAACGAGCAGTACTTC. Amino acids: CASSPTPGTGDNEQYF.

J is TRBJ1-3 and V is TRBV11-2; the D is unclear. CDR1 and CDR2 from the germline V gene are SGHAT and FQNNGV. The V gene lost 6 bases and the J gene lost 0 bases, with 6 bases spanning the gap. CDR3 length: 13 amino acids. In nucleotides, the CDR3 is TGTGCCAGCAGACCGGACTCTGGAAACACCATATATTTT. It translates to CASRPDSGNTIYF.

The genes are TRBV5-5 and TRBJ2-7; D may be TRBD2 (6 bases). The CDR3 is 14 amino acids. Germline V gene sequence: CDR1 SGHKS, CDR2 YYEKEE (reference sequence). V dropped 4 bases and J dropped 4 bases, with 15 bases sitting between them. The CDR3 spells CASSPFLAGYEQYF. CDR3 in DNA: TGTGCCAGCAGCCCGTTTCTGGCGGGATACGAGCAGTACTTC.

The chain couples TRBV27 to TRBJ2-3, with D possibly matching TRBD2 (6 bases). The CDR3 has 13 amino acids. Trimming left V 6 bases short and J 1 base short, with 8 bases between. Germline CDR1 reads MNHEY; CDR2 reads SMNVEV (reference sequence). The CDR3: CASRWGGTDTQYF. In DNA, the CDR3 is TGTGCCAGCAGGTGGGGGGGCACAGATACGCAGTATTTT.

This chain connects TRBV6-5 to TRBJ2-2; D may match TRBD1 or TRBD2 (6 bases each). V was shortened by 7 bases and J by 0 bases, with 9 bases between the two germline ends. The CDR3 spans 14 residues. CDR1 and CDR2 from the germline V gene are MNHEY and SVGAGI. CDR3 residues: CASIGGPNTGELFF. CDR3 nucleotide sequence: TGTGCCAGCATCGGGGGCCCGAACACCGGGGAGCTGTTTTTT.

This clone was recorded once. The chain links TRBV3-1 (or the pseudogene TRBV3-2) to TRBJ1-2; TRBD1 is a possible D gene (6 bases). Per the germline V gene, CDR1 is LGHDT and CDR2 is YNNKEL (reference sequence). Trimming took off 4 bases at V and 4 bases at J, with 16 bases between the two ends. The CDR3 covers 15 residues. The CDR3 DNA follows: TGTGCCAGCAGCCGGACGATATCAGGGGCCTATGGCTACACCTTC. It yields the protein CASSRTISGAYGYTF.

This clone counts as medium-sized. This sequence joins TRBV6-6 and TRBJ1-3; tentatively, D is TRBD1 (5 bases). CDR3 length equals 14 residues. Trimming took 6 bases from V and 0 from J, leaving 9 bases between them. CDR1 and CDR2 (germline): MNHNY, SVGAGI (reference sequence). The CDR3 loop reads CASRQASSGNTIYF. The CDR3 DNA follows: TGTGCCAGCAGACAGGCCAGCTCTGGAAACACCATATATTTT.

J is TRBJ1-2 and V is TRBV12-3 or TRBV12-4; D not resolved. With 0 bases removed from V and 2 bases from J, the gap between germline ends came to 4 bases. The CDR3 extends over 13 amino acids. The CDR3 DNA reads TGTGCCAGCAGTTTAGCAGGGAACTATGGCTACACCTTC. Translation: CASSLAGNYGYTF.

This clone was recorded once. The V and J genes are TRBV18 and TRBJ2-1; D is perhaps TRBD2 (5 bases). Trimming removed 0 bases at V and 1 base at J, with 13 bases between. Germline V lookup: CDR1 KGHSH, CDR2 LQKENI. The length of the CDR3 is 17 residues. CDR3 DNA: TGTGCCAGCTCACCACCGAGCTCGGGAATGTCCTACAATGAGCAGTTCTTC. Its protein is CASSPPSSGMSYNEQFF. The full variable domain, rest sourced from reference TRBV18 and TRBJ2-1, is NAGVMQNPRHLVRRRGQEARLRCSPMKGHSHVYWYRQLPEEGLKFMVYLQKENIIDESGMPKERFSAEFPKEGPSILRIQQVVRGDSAAYFCASSPPSSGMSYNEQFFGPGTRLTVL.

V gene TRBV3-1 (or the pseudogene TRBV3-2) combines with J gene TRBJ2-7, with 11 bases identical to TRBD1. V shed 3 bases and J 5 bases; nucleotides not matched to a gene: 6. CDR1 and CDR2 from the germline V gene are LGHDT and YNNKEL (reference sequence). This CDR3 is 15 amino acids long. CDR3: CASSHAGTGGHEQYF. CDR3 nucleotides: TGTGCCAGCAGCCATGCCGGGACAGGGGGACACGAGCAGTACTTC.

The rearrangement uses TRBV28 and TRBJ1-1; D is unclear. Trimming took 3 bases from V and 9 from J, leaving 17 bases between them. The CDR3 consists of 14 residues. Germline V gene lookup returns CDR1 MDHEN and CDR2 SYDVKM. The CDR3 protein is CASSFRFSGTQAFF. CDR3 nucleotide sequence: TGTGCCAGCAGTTTTAGGTTTTCAGGCACCCAAGCTTTCTTT.

The CDR3 reads CASSYNDFNSPLHF. Written as DNA, the CDR3 is TGTGCCAGCAGTTACAATGACTTTAATTCACCCCTCCACTTT. V gene TRBV6-5 combines with J gene TRBJ1-6; the D is unclear. The V and J ends lost 2 bases and 6 bases respectively, with 8 bases between them. CDR3 length: 14 amino acids. Germline CDR1 and CDR2: MNHEY and SVGAGI.

This chain uses TRBV5-1 with TRBJ2-1; no definite D call. Germline V CDR1 and CDR2: SGHRS, YFSETQ. The CDR3 consists of 13 residues. V lost 2 bases and J lost 9, with 12 bases in between. CDR3: CASSFAVVGEQFF. CDR3 nucleotide sequence: TGCGCCAGCAGCTTCGCGGTCGTTGGTGAGCAGTTCTTC.

The CDR3 sequence: CASSPRTPQTPGEQFF. CDR3 DNA: TGTGCCAGCAGCCCCAGAACACCCCAGACCCCGGGTGAGCAGTTCTTC. V and J are TRBV9 and TRBJ2-1; D gene ambiguous. Germline CDR1 and CDR2: SGDLS and YYNGEE. The germline V and J ends were trimmed by 4 bases and 9 bases, with 23 bases remaining between them. The CDR3 length is 16 residues. The whole variable domain, remainder taken from reference TRBV9 and TRBJ2-1, is DSGVTQTPKHLITATGQRVTLRCSPRSGDLSVYWYQQSLDQGLQFLIQYYNGEERAKGNILERFSAQQFPDLHSELNLSSLELGDSALYFCASSPRTPQTPGEQFFGPGTRLTVL.

This chain connects TRBV19 to TRBJ2-3, with TRBD2 matching over 12 bases. The germline V gene encodes CDR1 LNHDA and CDR2 SQIVND (reference sequence). The V segment lost 7 bases and the J segment 6 bases; nucleotides outside the gene matches: 11. CDR3 length: 16 residues. This CDR3 reads CASTPSGLAGRDTQYF. The CDR3 nucleotides read TGTGCCAGTACCCCTTCAGGACTAGCGGGACGGGATACGCAGTATTTT. Together with reference TRBV19 and TRBJ2-3, the CDR3 gives the full variable domain: DGGITQSPKYLFRKEGQNVTLSCEQNLNHDAMYWYRQDPGQGLRLIYYSQIVNDFQKGDIAEGYSVSREKKESFPLTVTSAQKNPTAFYLCASTPSGLAGRDTQYFGPGTRLTVL.

The chain recombines TRBV5-1 with TRBJ1-1; D may be TRBD1 (5 bases). V lost 0 bases and J lost 0, with 9 bases in between. The CDR3 sequence is 15 residues long. Germline V CDR1 and CDR2: SGHRS, YFSETQ. CDR3 in amino acids: CASSLVEGMNTEAFF. In DNA, the CDR3 is TGCGCCAGCAGCTTGGTCGAGGGGATGAACACTGAAGCTTTCTTT.

This rearrangement joins TRBV10-3 to TRBJ1-1; the D gene is possibly TRBD1 (6 bases). Germline lookup yields CDR1 ENHRY and CDR2 SYGVKD. Deletions cut 10 bases from V and 1 base from J, with 19 bases between. The CDR3 sequence is 15 residues long. The CDR3 loop is CATSSPGTQNTEAFF. The CDR3 DNA reads as TGTGCCACAAGCTCCCCCGGGACACAGAACACTGAAGCTTTCTTT.

A single count supports this clone. One end of the junction is discordant with germline, which a read error may explain. The chain combines TRBV7-7 with TRBJ1-2, with D possibly matching TRBD1 (5 bases). The length of the CDR3 is 15 residues. The germline gives CDR1 SSHAT, CDR2 FNYEAQ (reference sequence). The CDR3 reads CASNPLGTSNYGYTF. The CDR3 bases are TGTGCTAGCAACCCACTGGGGACCTCTAACTATGGCTACACCTTC.

This clone was detected only a few times. This sequence joins TRBV15 and TRBJ2-1; D possibly corresponds to TRBD2 (6 bases). Trimming pared 0 bases from V and 5 bases from J, leaving 8 bases between. Germline loops: CDR1 LNHNV, CDR2 YYDKDF (reference sequence). The CDR3 has 14 amino acids. CDR3 residues: CATSRDRGDNEQFF. CDR3 bases: TGTGCCACCAGCAGAGATCGCGGGGACAATGAGCAGTTCTTC.

V and J are TRBV27 and TRBJ1-1; possible D gene TRBD1, 5 bases. The CDR3 runs 13 residues. V was trimmed by 1 base and J by 8 bases, leaving 11 bases between them. Germline V gene sequence: CDR1 MNHEY, CDR2 SMNVEV (reference sequence). In nucleotides, the CDR3 is TGTGCCAGCAGTTTATTGGGGGTTACCGAAGCTTTCTTT. Translated, it gives CASSLLGVTEAFF.

This clone was found a few times. The V and J genes are TRBV28 and TRBJ1-1, with D hard to call. V was trimmed by 3 bases and J by 5 bases, leaving 13 bases between them. Germline loops: CDR1 MDHEN, CDR2 SYDVKM. The CDR3 totals 14 residues. The CDR3 DNA follows: TGTGCCAGCAGTTTTCAGGCGGCAGCGACTGAAGCTTTCTTT. Amino acids: CASSFQAAATEAFF.

This chain connects TRBV6-5 to TRBJ1-1; D perhaps matches TRBD1 (5 bases). Germline loops: CDR1 MNHEY, CDR2 SVGAGI. The CDR3 is made up of 14 amino acids. DNA for the CDR3: TGTGCTCTCACGTGGGGGACCATGAACACTGAAGCTTTCTTT. This codes for CALTWGTMNTEAFF.

This clone was recorded once. Other DNA variants within this sample encode the same CDR3. V usage is TRBV11-2 and J usage is TRBJ2-7; D gene uncertain. Trimming took off 3 bases at V and 0 bases at J, with 9 bases between the two ends. Germline loops: CDR1 SGHAT, CDR2 FQNNGV. The CDR3 loop spans 14 amino acids. CDR3 region: CASSLGFSSYEQYF. CDR3 nucleotides: TGTGCCAGCAGCTTGGGATTCAGCTCCTACGAGCAGTACTTC.